Presented here are 17 T cell receptor beta chains from one specimen sequenced in a study of cytomegalovirus exposure and HLA in healthy donors. Profiling relied on immunoSEQ multiplex PCR, and the TCRdb table lists in-frame clones only, not all of them. The sample gives a few hundred thousand clones, about nine tenths of which show up once; approximately 3% is in the top ten. The specimen sequenced was PBMCs. All receptors come from a young woman in good health and CMV-seronegative.

The chain combines TRBV9 with TRBJ1-5; D gene uncertain. Germline lookup yields CDR1 SGDLS and CDR2 YYNGEE. Between the trimmed V and J ends, which lost 0 bases and 5 bases, there was a span of 6 bases. The CDR3 length is 13 residues. CDR3 nucleotide sequence: TGTGCCAGCAGCGTAGCGGGTGATCAGCCCCAGCATTTT. It codes for CASSVAGDQPQHF.

This chain links TRBV6-1 with TRBJ2-1; 7 bases agree with TRBD1. This CDR3 is built from 18 residues. The junction had 11 bases not matched to a gene; V was cut back by 2 bases and J by 1 base. Germline assignment: CDR1 MNHNS and CDR2 SASEGT. The CDR3 reads CASSEYSDRAPSYNEQFF. The CDR3 DNA reads TGTGCCAGCAGTGAATACTCCGACAGGGCGCCTTCCTACAATGAGCAGTTCTTC.

This clone came up a few times. The CDR3: CASSLQGAQNQPQHF. The CDR3 DNA reads TGTGCCAGCAGCCTCCAGGGGGCGCAAAATCAGCCCCAGCATTTT. This chain joins TRBV6-6 and TRBJ1-5; 8 positions agree with TRBD1. The CDR3 length is 15 residues. The J segment lost 4 bases and the V segment lost 6 bases, leaving 8 bases of the junction unmatched. From germline, CDR1 is MNHNY and CDR2 SVGAGI (reference sequence).

This clone was counted a single time. The chain couples TRBV7-9 to TRBJ2-7; maybe TRBD1 (6 bases). Trimming stripped 5 bases from V and 7 bases from J, with 18 bases between. CDR3 length: 14 amino acids. Germline lookup yields CDR1 SEHNR and CDR2 FQNEAQ (reference sequence). CDR3: CASSEMDSFREQYF. The CDR3 bases are TGTGCCAGCAGCGAAATGGACAGTTTTCGGGAGCAGTACTTC.

The V and J genes are TRBV11-3 and TRBJ2-1; D is perhaps TRBD2 (5 bases). Germline V gene lookup returns CDR1 SGHNT and CDR2 YENEEA. The V end lost 6 bases, the J end lost 6 bases, and 12 bases lay between the germline ends. This CDR3 region has 13 residues. The CDR3, as DNA: TGTGCCAGCAGTCCCGCGGCGGGCAATGAGCAGTTCTTC. Translated: CASSPAAGNEQFF.

The V call is TRBV29-1, the J call TRBJ1-3; D unresolved. The CDR3 extends over 12 amino acids. The germline CDR1 and CDR2 sequences are SQVTM and ANQGSEA. V gave up 4 bases and J gave up 0 bases, with 4 bases separating them. CDR3 nucleotide sequence: TGCAGCGTTGGAGTCTCTGGAAACACCATATATTTT. It is translated as CSVGVSGNTIYF.

The V and J genes are TRBV15 and TRBJ2-1; no clear D gene. Per the germline V gene, CDR1 is LNHNV and CDR2 is YYDKDF (reference sequence). V lost 1 base and J lost 6, with 7 bases in between. This CDR3 spans 13 amino acids. The CDR3: CATSRVLPNEQFF. In DNA, the CDR3 is TGTGCCACCAGCAGAGTGCTCCCCAATGAGCAGTTCTTC.

Only one count was recorded for this clone. The V gene is TRBV7-8, the J gene TRBJ2-7; D perhaps matches TRBD2 (6 bases). The CDR3 extends over 13 amino acids. V lost 7 bases and J lost 6, with 16 bases in between. CDR1 SGHVS and CDR2 FQNEAQ come from the germline V gene. CDR3 nucleotides: TGTGCCAGCAACCTAGGAGGGGTCGGCGAGCAGTACTTC. The encoded protein is CASNLGGVGEQYF.

This clone was counted a single time. V is TRBV30 and J is TRBJ1-2; 10 bases are a match to TRBD1. The CDR3 is 13 residues long. The ends lost 3 bases at V and 6 bases at J; junction bases unmatched: 4. Germline V gives CDR1 GTSNPN, CDR2 SVGIG (reference sequence). CDR3 DNA: TGTGCCTGGAGGACAGGGGGCTTGGATGGCTACACCTTC. As protein: CAWRTGGLDGYTF.

The gene calls are TRBV5-1 and TRBJ2-1, with D tentatively TRBD1 (5 bases). Trimming removed 0 bases from V and 7 bases from J, with 26 bases in between. The CDR3 is made up of 19 amino acids. Germline CDR1 is SGHRS and CDR2 is YFSETQ. In DNA form, the CDR3 reads TGCGCCAGCAGCTTGGCTTCCCGCAGGGAACAAAGTCCTCGGAATGAGCAGTTCTTC. Its translation: CASSLASRREQSPRNEQFF.

This chain joins TRBV7-6 and TRBJ2-1; a possible D gene is TRBD1 (6 bases). The germline V gene has CDR1 SGHVS and CDR2 FNYEAQ. The CDR3 loop spans 12 amino acids. V lost 3 bases, J lost 9 bases, and 9 bases lay in between. Written as DNA, the CDR3 is TGTGCCAGCAGCTTTACAGGGTTTGAGCAGTTCTTC. This gives the protein CASSFTGFEQFF.

This sequence joins TRBV5-1 and TRBJ2-7; 9 bases line up with TRBD1. This CDR3 is built from 15 residues. In germline, CDR1 is SGHRS, CDR2 YFSETQ. V gave up 3 bases and J gave up 1 base; unmatched junction bases: 5. The CDR3 reads CASSYTGGASYEQYF. CDR3 in DNA: TGCGCCAGCAGCTACACAGGGGGCGCATCCTACGAGCAGTACTTC.

This chain links TRBV9 with TRBJ2-3; D gene uncertain. This CDR3 spans 16 amino acids. With 4 bases removed from V and 1 base from J, the gap between germline ends came to 16 bases. Germline CDR1 reads SGDLS; CDR2 reads YYNGEE. This CDR3 is CASSFSSGRGTDTQYF. Written as DNA, the CDR3 is TGTGCCAGCAGCTTCTCTTCCGGGCGTGGCACAGATACGCAGTATTTT.

The V and J genes are TRBV4-1 and TRBJ2-1; D remains ambiguous. Germline V gene lookup returns CDR1 MGHRA and CDR2 YSYEKL. V gave up 5 bases and J gave up 1 base, with 12 bases separating them. The CDR3 covers 15 residues. Here the CDR3 DNA reads TGCGCCAGCAGCGTGGTCCTGGCTTCCTACAATGAGCAGTTCTTC. Protein product: CASSVVLASYNEQFF.

The chain uses TRBV2 and TRBJ1-1, with 8 bases fitting TRBD1. Germline loops: CDR1 SNHLY, CDR2 FYNNEI. This CDR3 is 13 amino acids long. Trimming removed 6 bases from V and 4 bases from J; junction bases left unmatched: 4. The CDR3 DNA is TGTGCCAGCAGAAAAACAGGGGGCACTGAAGCTTTCTTT. Its protein is CASRKTGGTEAFF.

The chain couples TRBV5-3 to TRBJ2-1; 11 bases line up with TRBD2. TRBV5-3 is identified as an open reading frame with a role that is uncertain. The CDR3 contains 16 residues. V shed 1 base and J 1 base; nucleotides not matched to a gene: 1. CDR3 bases: TGTGCCAGAAGCTTGAGACTAGCGGGATCCTACAATGAGCAGTTCTTC. Translation: CARSLRLAGSYNEQFF.

The chain joins TRBV7-7 to TRBJ2-1; D unresolved. The CDR3 contains 14 residues. Trimming cost V 5 bases and J 7 bases, with 15 bases left between them. The germline gives CDR1 SSHAT, CDR2 FNYEAQ (reference sequence). The DNA of the CDR3 is TGTGCCAGCAGCCCAATTCCTCTTAGGAATGAGCAGTTCTTC. Its translation: CASSPIPLRNEQFF. Supplemented by reference TRBV7-7 and TRBJ2-1, the full variable domain reads GAGVSQSPRYKVTKRGQDVTLRCDPISSHATLYWYQQALGQGPEFLTYFNYEAQPDKSGLPSDRFSAERPEGSISTLTIQRTEQRDSAMYRCASSPIPLRNEQFFGPGTRLTVL.